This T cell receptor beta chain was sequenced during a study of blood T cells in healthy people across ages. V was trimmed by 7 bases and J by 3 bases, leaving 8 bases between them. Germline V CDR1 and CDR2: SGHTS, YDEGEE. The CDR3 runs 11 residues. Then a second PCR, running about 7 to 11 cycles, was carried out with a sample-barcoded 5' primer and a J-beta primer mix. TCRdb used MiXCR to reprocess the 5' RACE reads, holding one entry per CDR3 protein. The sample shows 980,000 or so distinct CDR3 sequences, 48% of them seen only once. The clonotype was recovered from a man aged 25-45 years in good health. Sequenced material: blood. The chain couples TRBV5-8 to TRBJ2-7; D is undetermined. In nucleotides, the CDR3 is TGTGCCAGCCGCCTCCACTACGAGCAGTACTTC. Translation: CASRLHYEQYF. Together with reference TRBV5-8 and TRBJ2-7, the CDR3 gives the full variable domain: EAGVTQSPTHLIKTRGQQATLRCSPISGHTSVYWYQQALGLGLQFLLWYDEGEERNRGNFPPRFSGRQFPNYSSELNVNALELEDSALYLCASRLHYEQYFGPGTRLTVT.